Listed below are T cell receptor beta chains from one sample, sequenced in a study of OX40 agonist ivuxolimab in advanced cancers. TCRdb's copy holds only in-frame clones and misses some; the assay was immunoSEQ multiplex PCR. The table has 65,000 to 90,000 clones, around 90% seen once. This sample comprised CD4+ or CD8+ T cells sorted from blood, obtained in a trial of the OX40 agonist ivuxolimab. The receptors originated from an adult with an advanced solid tumor such as melanoma, head and neck, liver or kidney cancer. The CDR3 runs from the conserved cysteine through the conserved F or W. Each record gives: J gene, V gene, clone size, D gene, CDR3 protein, CDR3 DNA. The D gene is left open where the match is weak. Not every row has a clone size; where given, it reads once, few, many or a size class.

j_call: TRBJ2-7; v_call: TRBV28; clone_size: NA; d_call: TRBD1; cdr3_aa: CASRPGQGSSYEQYF; cdr3_nt: TGTGCCAGCCGACCGGGACAGGGATCATCCTACGAGCAGTACTTC
j_call: TRBJ2-7; v_call: TRBV28; clone_size: NA; d_call: TRBD1; cdr3_aa: CASSLGTGATLNEQYF; cdr3_nt: TGTGCCAGCAGTTTAGGGACAGGGGCTACTTTGAACGAGCAGTACTTC
j_call: TRBJ2-5; v_call: TRBV5-1; clone_size: NA; d_call: NA; cdr3_aa: CASSSDAQETQYF; cdr3_nt: TGCGCCAGCAGCTCCGATGCCCAGGAGACCCAGTACTTC
j_call: TRBJ2-1; v_call: TRBV6-5; clone_size: NA; d_call: NA; cdr3_aa: CASSYRQSYGAEQFF; cdr3_nt: TGTGCCAGCAGTTACAGACAGAGCTACGGAGCTGAGCAGTTCTTC
j_call: TRBJ2-2; v_call: TRBV10-3; clone_size: NA; d_call: TRBD2; cdr3_aa: CAISEGLAGGSGELFF; cdr3_nt: TGTGCCATCAGTGAGGGACTAGCGGGAGGGTCCGGGGAGCTGTTTTTT
j_call: TRBJ2-5; v_call: TRBV6-5; clone_size: NA; d_call: NA; cdr3_aa: CASSFDRQETQYF; cdr3_nt: TGTGCCAGCAGTTTCGACAGACAAGAGACCCAGTACTTC
j_call: TRBJ1-2; v_call: TRBV27; clone_size: few; d_call: NA; cdr3_aa: CASSPRQAVSYGYTF; cdr3_nt: TGTGCCAGCAGTCCCCGACAAGCTGTATCCTATGGCTACACCTTC
j_call: TRBJ2-7; v_call: TRBV19; clone_size: NA; d_call: NA; cdr3_aa: CASKQQGDTYEQYF; cdr3_nt: TGTGCCAGTAAACAACAGGGTGATACCTACGAGCAGTACTTC
j_call: TRBJ2-5; v_call: TRBV7-9; clone_size: NA; d_call: TRBD2; cdr3_aa: CASSPGLAGETQYF; cdr3_nt: TGTGCCAGCAGCCCGGGACTAGCAGGAGAGACCCAGTACTTC
j_call: TRBJ1-6; v_call: TRBV27; clone_size: NA; d_call: NA; cdr3_aa: CASSFLPRDLSSPLHF; cdr3_nt: TGTGCCAGCAGTTTTCTTCCCAGGGACTTAAGTTCACCCCTCCACTTT
j_call: TRBJ1-5; v_call: TRBV27; clone_size: NA; d_call: NA; cdr3_aa: CASSLSLGQPQHF; cdr3_nt: TGTGCCAGCAGTTTATCGCTCGGACAGCCCCAGCATTTT
j_call: TRBJ2-7; v_call: TRBV4-3; clone_size: NA; d_call: TRBD2; cdr3_aa: CASSHGLDSEQYF; cdr3_nt: TGCGCCAGCAGCCACGGACTAGATTCCGAGCAGTACTTC
j_call: TRBJ2-7; v_call: TRBV7-8; clone_size: NA; d_call: NA; cdr3_aa: CASSLDEQYF; cdr3_nt: TGTGCCAGCAGCTTAGACGAGCAGTACTTC
j_call: TRBJ2-6; v_call: TRBV19; clone_size: NA; d_call: NA; cdr3_aa: CASSTYGGANVLTF; cdr3_nt: TGTGCCAGTAGTACCTACGGTGGGGCCAACGTCCTGACTTTC
j_call: TRBJ2-7; v_call: TRBV28; clone_size: NA; d_call: NA; cdr3_aa: CASSFPLRTPSYEQYF; cdr3_nt: TGTGCCAGCAGTTTCCCGTTACGCACACCTTCCTACGAGCAGTACTTC
j_call: TRBJ2-7; v_call: TRBV7-3; clone_size: NA; d_call: NA; cdr3_aa: CASSLTGGYEQYF; cdr3_nt: TGTGCCAGCAGCTTAACGGGCGGGTACGAGCAGTACTTC
j_call: TRBJ2-1; v_call: TRBV9; clone_size: NA; d_call: TRBD2; cdr3_aa: CASSARVSGSGGNEQFF; cdr3_nt: TGTGCCAGCAGCGCGCGGGTTAGCGGGAGTGGGGGAAATGAGCAGTTCTTC
j_call: TRBJ2-1; v_call: TRBV6-4; clone_size: once; d_call: NA; cdr3_aa: CASSDSTYNEQFF; cdr3_nt: TGTGCCAGCAGTGACTCGACTTACAATGAGCAGTTCTTC
j_call: TRBJ1-1; v_call: TRBV5-4; clone_size: NA; d_call: NA; cdr3_aa: CASRAGGANTEAFF; cdr3_nt: TGTGCCAGCAGGGCCGGCGGGGCGAACACTGAAGCTTTCTTT
j_call: TRBJ2-1; v_call: TRBV27; clone_size: NA; d_call: TRBD2; cdr3_aa: CASSSPTSGSNNEQFF; cdr3_nt: TGTGCCAGCAGTTCCCCGACTAGCGGGAGTAACAATGAGCAGTTCTTC
j_call: TRBJ2-5; v_call: TRBV14; clone_size: NA; d_call: TRBD2; cdr3_aa: CASSPKRGLDVTQYF; cdr3_nt: TGTGCCAGCAGCCCTAAGCGGGGGTTAGATGTGACCCAGTACTTC
j_call: TRBJ2-7; v_call: TRBV29-1; clone_size: NA; d_call: TRBD2; cdr3_aa: CSAGLAGGSGYEQYF; cdr3_nt: TGCAGCGCCGGACTAGCGGGAGGGTCGGGCTACGAGCAGTACTTC
j_call: TRBJ2-5; v_call: TRBV6-5; clone_size: NA; d_call: TRBD2; cdr3_aa: CASQHGRARGETQYF; cdr3_nt: TGTGCCTCACAACACGGGAGGGCCCGAGGAGAGACCCAGTACTTC
j_call: TRBJ1-1; v_call: TRBV7-3; clone_size: NA; d_call: TRBD1; cdr3_aa: CASSARQGISEAFF; cdr3_nt: TGTGCCAGCAGCGCCCGACAGGGGATCTCTGAAGCTTTCTTT
j_call: TRBJ1-4; v_call: TRBV7-9; clone_size: NA; d_call: NA; cdr3_aa: CASSLEEAVLFF; cdr3_nt: TGTGCCAGCAGCTTAGAGGAGGCAGTACTGTTTTTT
j_call: TRBJ2-7; v_call: TRBV11-3; clone_size: NA; d_call: NA; cdr3_aa: CASSPGSVHEQYF; cdr3_nt: TGTGCCAGCAGCCCCGGTTCGGTCCACGAGCAGTACTTC
j_call: TRBJ2-7; v_call: TRBV2; clone_size: NA; d_call: TRBD1; cdr3_aa: CASIRDSNSYEQYF; cdr3_nt: TGTGCCAGCATTAGGGACAGCAACTCCTACGAGCAGTACTTC
j_call: TRBJ2-4; v_call: TRBV19; clone_size: NA; d_call: TRBD1; cdr3_aa: CASSMTGAIAKNIQYF; cdr3_nt: TGTGCCAGTAGTATGACAGGGGCAATAGCCAAAAACATTCAGTACTTC
j_call: TRBJ1-3; v_call: TRBV10-3; clone_size: NA; d_call: NA; cdr3_aa: CAISGYRSLSSGNTIYF; cdr3_nt: TGTGCCATCAGTGGTTACCGCTCCCTCAGCTCTGGAAACACCATATATTTT
j_call: TRBJ1-5; v_call: TRBV5-6; clone_size: NA; d_call: NA; cdr3_aa: CASSFGPNVGNQPQHF; cdr3_nt: TGTGCCAGCAGCTTTGGGCCCAATGTAGGCAATCAGCCCCAGCATTTT
j_call: TRBJ1-6; v_call: TRBV7-2; clone_size: NA; d_call: NA; cdr3_aa: CASSLGGISPLHF; cdr3_nt: TGTGCCAGCAGCTTAGGGGGGATCTCACCCCTCCACTTT
j_call: TRBJ2-1; v_call: TRBV9; clone_size: NA; d_call: NA; cdr3_aa: CASSVGRETYNEQFF; cdr3_nt: TGTGCCAGCAGCGTAGGACGGGAGACATACAATGAGCAGTTCTTC
j_call: TRBJ2-3; v_call: TRBV27; clone_size: NA; d_call: NA; cdr3_aa: CASSPSRATDTQYF; cdr3_nt: TGTGCCAGCAGCCCCTCGAGGGCCACAGATACGCAGTATTTT
j_call: TRBJ1-1; v_call: TRBV18; clone_size: NA; d_call: NA; cdr3_aa: CASSPRDPKEAFF; cdr3_nt: TGTGCCAGCTCACCCCGGGACCCGAAGGAAGCTTTCTTT
j_call: TRBJ2-5; v_call: TRBV5-1; clone_size: NA; d_call: NA; cdr3_aa: CASSLAGTAGETQYF; cdr3_nt: TGCGCCAGCAGCTTGGCCGGGACCGCAGGAGAGACCCAGTACTTC
j_call: TRBJ2-3; v_call: TRBV6-5; clone_size: NA; d_call: NA; cdr3_aa: CASRRTDTDTQYF; cdr3_nt: TGTGCCAGCAGACGGACCGACACAGATACGCAGTATTTT
j_call: TRBJ1-4; v_call: TRBV28; clone_size: NA; d_call: NA; cdr3_aa: CASRRRVNEKLFF; cdr3_nt: TGTGCCAGCAGGCGGAGGGTTAATGAAAAACTGTTTTTT
j_call: TRBJ2-5; v_call: TRBV7-9; clone_size: once; d_call: TRBD2; cdr3_aa: CAGSGLATAGTQYF; cdr3_nt: TGTGCCGGGTCGGGACTAGCGACCGCTGGGACCCAGTACTTC
j_call: TRBJ2-7; v_call: TRBV7-9; clone_size: NA; d_call: NA; cdr3_aa: CASSPGRGPLPYEQYF; cdr3_nt: TGTGCCAGCAGCCCCGGACGAGGGCCTTTACCCTACGAGCAGTACTTC
j_call: TRBJ1-1; v_call: TRBV5-4; clone_size: few; d_call: NA; cdr3_aa: CASSLVGGNTEAFF; cdr3_nt: TGTGCCAGCAGCTTGGTTGGCGGAAACACTGAAGCTTTCTTT
j_call: TRBJ2-3; v_call: TRBV25-1; clone_size: NA; d_call: TRBD1; cdr3_aa: CASSPLGTASTDTQYF; cdr3_nt: TGTGCCAGCAGTCCTTTGGGGACAGCTAGCACAGATACGCAGTATTTT
j_call: TRBJ2-1; v_call: TRBV7-3; clone_size: NA; d_call: NA; cdr3_aa: CASRLRPSEANEQFF; cdr3_nt: TGTGCCAGCAGATTACGGCCGTCTGAAGCCAATGAGCAGTTCTTC
j_call: TRBJ2-7; v_call: TRBV5-1; clone_size: NA; d_call: NA; cdr3_aa: CASSWGGQSYEQYF; cdr3_nt: TGCGCCAGCAGCTGGGGGGGACAGTCCTACGAGCAGTACTTC
j_call: TRBJ2-7; v_call: TRBV28; clone_size: NA; d_call: TRBD1; cdr3_aa: CASTSGTGVHEQYF; cdr3_nt: TGTGCCAGCACCTCCGGGACAGGGGTCCACGAGCAGTACTTC
j_call: TRBJ2-2; v_call: TRBV7-2; clone_size: NA; d_call: NA; cdr3_aa: CASSAGRNTGELFF; cdr3_nt: TGTGCCAGCAGCGCAGGACGGAACACCGGGGAGCTGTTTTTT
j_call: TRBJ2-5; v_call: TRBV7-3; clone_size: NA; d_call: TRBD1; cdr3_aa: CASSGTGEETQYF; cdr3_nt: TGTGCCAGCAGCGGGACAGGGGAAGAGACCCAGTACTTC
j_call: TRBJ2-2; v_call: TRBV7-3; clone_size: NA; d_call: TRBD1; cdr3_aa: CASSLQGDRGSGELFF; cdr3_nt: TGTGCCAGCAGCCTCCAGGGCGACAGGGGTTCCGGGGAGCTGTTTTTT
j_call: TRBJ2-3; v_call: TRBV7-3; clone_size: once; d_call: NA; cdr3_aa: CASSQGGGYTQYF; cdr3_nt: TGTGCCAGCAGCCAAGGAGGGGGATATACGCAGTATTTT
j_call: TRBJ2-7; v_call: TRBV27; clone_size: NA; d_call: NA; cdr3_aa: CASSSRTRSYEQYF; cdr3_nt: TGTGCCAGCAGTTCGCGGACTCGTTCCTACGAGCAGTACTTC
j_call: TRBJ2-7; v_call: TRBV6-6; clone_size: NA; d_call: NA; cdr3_aa: CASSYSTPGRSYEQYF; cdr3_nt: TGTGCCAGCAGTTACTCGACGCCGGGACGCTCCTACGAGCAGTACTTC
j_call: TRBJ2-6; v_call: TRBV4-2; clone_size: NA; d_call: NA; cdr3_aa: CASSRQTQAGANVLTF; cdr3_nt: TGTGCCAGCAGCCGACAGACCCAAGCTGGGGCCAACGTCCTGACTTTC
j_call: TRBJ2-3; v_call: TRBV4-3; clone_size: NA; d_call: TRBD2; cdr3_aa: CASSPEVPGLARPTQYF; cdr3_nt: TGCGCCAGCAGCCCTGAGGTGCCGGGACTAGCCAGACCTACGCAGTATTTT
j_call: TRBJ2-5; v_call: TRBV6-5; clone_size: NA; d_call: TRBD2; cdr3_aa: CASSSLAGETQYF; cdr3_nt: TGTGCCAGCAGTTCCCTAGCGGGAGAGACCCAGTACTTC
j_call: TRBJ1-3; v_call: TRBV5-1; clone_size: NA; d_call: NA; cdr3_aa: CASRDQKAGAGNTIYF; cdr3_nt: TGCGCCAGCAGGGATCAAAAAGCGGGGGCTGGAAACACCATATATTTT
j_call: TRBJ2-7; v_call: TRBV29-1; clone_size: NA; d_call: NA; cdr3_aa: CSVYGPDPLQYF; cdr3_nt: TGCAGCGTTTATGGCCCGGACCCACTGCAGTACTTC
j_call: TRBJ2-7; v_call: TRBV2; clone_size: once; d_call: NA; cdr3_aa: CASSERQVYEQYF; cdr3_nt: TGTGCCAGCAGTGAGAGGCAGGTTTACGAGCAGTACTTC
j_call: TRBJ2-2; v_call: TRBV5-1; clone_size: NA; d_call: NA; cdr3_aa: CASSLSQGAGELFF; cdr3_nt: TGCGCCAGCAGCCTTTCACAGGGCGCCGGGGAGCTGTTTTTT
j_call: TRBJ2-7; v_call: TRBV5-5; clone_size: NA; d_call: NA; cdr3_aa: CASSFGPGHEQYF; cdr3_nt: TGTGCCAGCAGCTTCGGACCCGGACACGAGCAGTACTTC
j_call: TRBJ2-7; v_call: TRBV28; clone_size: NA; d_call: NA; cdr3_aa: CASSLAATYEQYF; cdr3_nt: TGTGCCAGCAGTTTAGCAGCTACCTACGAGCAGTACTTC